This T cell receptor (beta chain) was profiled in a study of blood T cell repertoires in COVID-19 (dated by TCRdb to 2018 to 2021). About the full investigation: The collaborator samples originated in the United States, Italy and Spain and spanned the acute and convalescent phases of COVID-19. The prospective study material was composed of cDNA or gDNA derived from T cells, B-cell-depleted T cells, or PBMCs. Subjects who had been exposed to COVID-19, were actively infected with it, or had recovered from it provided the deeply sampled blood TCRbeta repertoires that made up the dataset. The repertoires were made available in a free public database intended to serve as a resource for research on the immune response to SARS-CoV-2. The samples were drawn from the first 160 participants of the ongoing ImmuneRACE study and from more than 1,000 subjects provided by 6 global collaborators. Sample metadata almost always included a de-identified subject ID, COVID-19 status, age in years and sex. Where HLA class I and class II types were available, the types were taken from metadata supplied by the sample provider, not from assay-based typing.

Each collaborating institution followed its own protocols to collect whole blood in K2EDTA tubes. For TCRbeta analysis, collaborators shipped samples in one of three forms: frozen whole blood, isolated PBMCs, or DNA extracted from either of those sample types. TCRbeta CDR3 regions were amplified from genomic DNA by means of the immunoSEQ Assay, a bias-controlled multiplex PCR. The authors' analysis ran thus. Nucleated cell counts per sample were estimated from amplification of reference gene primers within the assay. To quantify the absolute abundance of each unique TCRbeta CDR3 rearrangement, sequence reads were collapsed and filtered. For each sample, productive Simpson clonality was calculated as the square root of Simpson's diversity index over productive rearrangements. Entries here come from immuneACCESS through TCRdb and include only in-frame sequences with V and J called. Some clones fail to appear in such tables; in the studies checked, an unresolved V gene covers under half of the shortfall, and the cause of the remainder is unknown. V and J calls and clone size follow that table, whereas D and trimming were derived from the DNA. This sample is represented by around 140,000 clones; under 85% of them were singletons. The ten largest clones capture more than 1.5% of the sample.

Beyond this particular receptor, the publication reports: The amount of clinical and demographic metadata varied by source and participant and was provided uncurated.

There are a few counts of this clone. It has no known antigen specificity. Nothing much larger sits one base from this clone, and base qualities are not available. This sequence originates from a human donor in a cohort sampled during active COVID-19. The sequenced material came from peripheral blood.

The CDR3 protein sequence reads: CASRRDRVDNSPLHF. The DNA is as follows: TGTGCCAGCAGAAGGGACAGGGTGGACAATTCACCCCTCCACTTT. The chain employs TRBV27 and TRBJ1-6, and 9 junction bases match TRBD1. The germline V gene (reference sequence) supplies CDR1 MNHEY and CDR2 SMNVEV. Including cysteine and phenylalanine, the CDR3 has 15 amino acids. The kept DNA is CDR3 alone, 45 bases in frame from the first base. After removal of 6 bases from V and 7 bases from J, the junction retains 7 bases not matched to a gene.